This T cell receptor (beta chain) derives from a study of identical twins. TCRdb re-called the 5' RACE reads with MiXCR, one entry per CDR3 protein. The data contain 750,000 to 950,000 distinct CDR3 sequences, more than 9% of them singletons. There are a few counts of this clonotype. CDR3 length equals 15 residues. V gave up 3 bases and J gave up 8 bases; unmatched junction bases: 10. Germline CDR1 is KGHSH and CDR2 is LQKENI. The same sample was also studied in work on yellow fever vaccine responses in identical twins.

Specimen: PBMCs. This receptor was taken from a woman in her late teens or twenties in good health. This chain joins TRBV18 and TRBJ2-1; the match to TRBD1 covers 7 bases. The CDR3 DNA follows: TGTGCCAGCTCACCCGGGACAGAAGGGTTCCATGAGCAGTTCTTC. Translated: CASSPGTEGFHEQFF. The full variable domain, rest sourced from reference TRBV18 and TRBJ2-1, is NAGVMQNPRHLVRRRGQEARLRCSPMKGHSHVYWYRQLPEEGLKFMVYLQKENIIDESGMPKERFSAEFPKEGPSILRIQQVVRGDSAAYFCASSPGTEGFHEQFFGPGTRLTVL.